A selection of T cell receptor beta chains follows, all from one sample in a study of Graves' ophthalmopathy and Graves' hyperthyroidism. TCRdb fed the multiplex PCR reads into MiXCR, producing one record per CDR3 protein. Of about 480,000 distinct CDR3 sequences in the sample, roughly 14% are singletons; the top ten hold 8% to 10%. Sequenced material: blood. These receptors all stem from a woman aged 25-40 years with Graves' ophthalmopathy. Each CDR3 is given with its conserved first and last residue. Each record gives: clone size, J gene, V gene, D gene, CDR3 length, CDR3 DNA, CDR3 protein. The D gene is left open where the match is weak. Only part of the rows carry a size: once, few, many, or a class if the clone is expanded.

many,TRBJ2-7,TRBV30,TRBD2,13,TGTGCCCATGGTATGGCTAGCGGGTACGAGCAGTACTTC,CAHGMASGYEQYF
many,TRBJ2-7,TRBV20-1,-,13,TGCAGTGCCCGGACAGAGCGGCTCTACGAGCAGTACTTC,CSARTERLYEQYF
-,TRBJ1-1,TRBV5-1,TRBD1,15,TGCGCCAGCAGCTCGGGACAGGGGGTACGGACTGAAGCTTTCTTT,CASSSGQGVRTEAFF
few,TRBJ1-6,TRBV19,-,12,TGTGCCAGTAACTCGGGATCGATCCCCCTCCACTTT,CASNSGSIPLHF
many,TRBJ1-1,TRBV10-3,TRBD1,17,TGTGCCATCAGTGAGTTCAGGGGGGCAGGGGAAGGCACTGAAGCTTTCTTT,CAISEFRGAGEGTEAFF
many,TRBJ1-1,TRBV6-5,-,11,TGTGCCAGCAGTTACAACAGGGAAGCTTTCTTT,CASSYNREAFF
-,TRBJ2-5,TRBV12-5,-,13,TGTGCTAGTGGAACCAGGGGTAGGGAGACCCAGTACTTC,CASGTRGRETQYF
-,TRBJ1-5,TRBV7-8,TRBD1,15,TGTGCCAGCAGCTTACGGGGGACAGGTAGTCAGCCCCAGCATTTT,CASSLRGTGSQPQHF
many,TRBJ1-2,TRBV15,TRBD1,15,TGTGCCACCAGACAGGGGTCCCCTCTAATCTATGGCTACACCTTC,CATRQGSPLIYGYTF
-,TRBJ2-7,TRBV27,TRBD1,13,TGTGCCAGCAGTTTATCGGGACAGAACGAGCAGTACTTC,CASSLSGQNEQYF
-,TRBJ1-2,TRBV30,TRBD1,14,TGTGCCTGGGTCCCTCAGGGGGGCGGCTATGGCTACACCTTC,CAWVPQGGGYGYTF
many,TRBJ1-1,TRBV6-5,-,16,TGTGCCAGCAGTTACGTCCCGGCAGGGAGGGACACTGAAGCTTTCTTT,CASSYVPAGRDTEAFF
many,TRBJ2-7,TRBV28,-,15,TGTGCCAGCAGTATCTGGGGTGATGGGGCTTACGAGCAGTACTTC,CASSIWGDGAYEQYF
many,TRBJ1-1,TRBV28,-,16,TGTGCCAGCAGTTTATATTCTGAGGGTAAGAACACTGAAGCTTTCTTT,CASSLYSEGKNTEAFF
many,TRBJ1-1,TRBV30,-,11,TGTGCCTGGACCGGTGCAGTAGAAGCTTTCTTT,CAWTGAVEAFF
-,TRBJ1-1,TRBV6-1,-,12,TGTGCCAGCAAAACACCGAACACTGAAGCTTTCTTT,CASKTPNTEAFF
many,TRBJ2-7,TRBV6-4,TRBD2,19,TGTGCCAGCAGTCGGGGACTAGCGGGGGTAGTGAATTTAGTCTACGAGCAGTACTTC,CASSRGLAGVVNLVYEQYF
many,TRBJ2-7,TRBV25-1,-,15,TGTGCCAGCAGTGACCACAACCCGGAACGATACGAGCAGTACTTC,CASSDHNPERYEQYF
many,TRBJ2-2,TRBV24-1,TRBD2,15,TGTGCCACCACGGCGGGGGGAATCAACACCGGGGAGCTGTTTTTT,CATTAGGINTGELFF
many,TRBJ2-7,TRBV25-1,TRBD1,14,TGTGCCAGCAGCCCGGGACAGGACTCCTCCGAGCAGTACTTC,CASSPGQDSSEQYF
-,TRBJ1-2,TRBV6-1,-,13,TGTGCCAGCAGGGAGACAGAATTCTATGGCTACACCTTC,CASRETEFYGYTF
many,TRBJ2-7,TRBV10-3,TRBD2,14,TGTGCCATTGCCCCTTCTAGCGGGAGGGCCGAGCAGTACTTC,CAIAPSSGRAEQYF
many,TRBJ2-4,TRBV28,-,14,TGTGCCAGCAGTTTATTGTCCGGAAAAAACATTCAGTACTTC,CASSLLSGKNIQYF
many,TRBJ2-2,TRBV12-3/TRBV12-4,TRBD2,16,TGTGCCAGCAGAAAACTAGCGGGGAAGGGTACCGGGGAGCTGTTTTTT,CASRKLAGKGTGELFF
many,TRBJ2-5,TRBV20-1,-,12,TGCAGTGCTTTGAGGGTACAAGAGACCCAGTACTTC,CSALRVQETQYF
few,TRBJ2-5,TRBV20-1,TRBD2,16,TGCAGTGCTAGAGATCGACAGCGGGGGGTAAAAGAGACCCAGTACTTC,CSARDRQRGVKETQYF
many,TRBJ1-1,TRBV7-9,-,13,TGTGCCAGCAGCCACACGGGGGGGTCCCCAGCTTTCTTT,CASSHTGGSPAFF
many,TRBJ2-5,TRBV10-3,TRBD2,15,TGTGCCATCTCCCCTAGCGGGAGGACTCAAGAGACCCAGTACTTC,CAISPSGRTQETQYF
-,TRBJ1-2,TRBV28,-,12,TGTGCCAGCCAATCCGAACAGTATGGCTACACCTTC,CASQSEQYGYTF
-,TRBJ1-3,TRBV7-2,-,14,TGTGCCAGCAGCTTAGGCCACTCTGGAAACACCATATATTTT,CASSLGHSGNTIYF
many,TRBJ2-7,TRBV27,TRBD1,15,TGTGCCAGCAGTTTCGGTCAGGGGGCTGTCTACGAGCAGTACTTC,CASSFGQGAVYEQYF
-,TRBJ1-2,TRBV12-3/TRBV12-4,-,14,TGTGCCAGCAGCACCGCAGGAGCTAACTATGGCTACACCTTC,CASSTAGANYGYTF
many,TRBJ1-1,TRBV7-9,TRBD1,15,TGTGCCAGCAGCCACAGAGACAGGGGTGGAACTGAAGCTTTCTTT,CASSHRDRGGTEAFF
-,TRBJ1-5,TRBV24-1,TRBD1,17,TGTGCCACCAGTGGTAACAGGGGGCGCGAGGGCAATCAGCCCCAGCATTTT,CATSGNRGREGNQPQHF
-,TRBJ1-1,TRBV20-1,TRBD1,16,TGCAGTGCTAGAGAGGCGGGACAGGGAGGGAACACTGAAGCTTTCTTT,CSAREAGQGGNTEAFF
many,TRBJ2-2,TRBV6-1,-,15,TGTGCCAGCGGGGGGACAACCCTGAACACCGGGGAGCTGTTTTTT,CASGGTTLNTGELFF
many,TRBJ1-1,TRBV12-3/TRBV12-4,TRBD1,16,TGTGCCAGCAGTCTAGGGACAGGGGGCGCGAACACTGAAGCTTTCTTT,CASSLGTGGANTEAFF
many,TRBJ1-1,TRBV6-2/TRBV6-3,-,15,TGTGCCAGCAGTTACATAAGAGCCTTGAACACTGAAGCTTTCTTT,CASSYIRALNTEAFF
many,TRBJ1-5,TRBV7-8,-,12,TGTGCCAGCGCGGTAGGAGCCCAGCCCCAGCATTTT,CASAVGAQPQHF
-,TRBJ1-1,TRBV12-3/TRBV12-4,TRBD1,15,TGTGCCAGCAGGCCGGACAGGGTAGCGAACACTGAAGCTTTCTTT,CASRPDRVANTEAFF
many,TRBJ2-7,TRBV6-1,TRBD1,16,TGTGCCAGCAGTGAGGATGAGGGACAGGGTTTTGACGAGCAGTACTTC,CASSEDEGQGFDEQYF